This TCR beta chain was profiled in a study of long-term antiretroviral therapy in people with HIV. V lost 2 bases, J lost 5 bases, and 7 bases stayed unmatched. Germline values: CDR1 ENHRY, CDR2 SYGVKD. This CDR3 is 15 amino acids long. Study outcomes and limitations: The study found narrower CDR3 length ranges in HIV repertoires than in controls. Clones that had undergone expansion before ART prevailed in the repertoire throughout all time points.

Roughly 0.95-11 million cryopreserved PBMC were held in samples before DNA extraction. At the survey level, the v3.0 immunoSEQ assay was run. Samples were sequenced targeting about 40,000-55,000 T-cell genomes each. Clones were read by immunoSEQ multiplex PCR, and TCRdb kept only the in-frame ones, dropping some. Of roughly 32,000 clones in the sample, 95% to 98% were seen once. Comments on this clone: Its antigen is currently unknown.

The sequence derives from a man younger than 40 with HIV. This chain links TRBV10-3 with TRBJ1-1, with 8 bases matching TRBD1. Sequenced material: unsorted PBMCs, taken 7.6 years after starting antiretroviral therapy. The CDR3 region has the DNA TGTGCCATCAGTGAGGCACCACAGGGGGGGACTGAAGCTTTCTTT. Translation gives CAISEAPQGGTEAFF.